Below, one T cell receptor beta chain is given with its context. Trimming removed 5 bases at V and 2 bases at J, with 13 bases between. The CDR3 spans 14 residues. CDR1 is MNHEY and CDR2 is SVGAGI in the germline V gene. Original processing notes: Quantification of nucleated cells was approximated via reference gene primer amplification. The method was immunoSEQ multiplex PCR; TCRdb's version includes in-frame clones alone and lacks a portion of them. V, J and clone size reflect that table, while D and trimming were determined from the DNA. The repertoire consists of around 200,000 clones, with over 80% occurring once and the leading ten covering roughly 5%. The data derive from a study of blood T cell repertoires in COVID-19. Study in general: The United States, Italy and Spain provided the acute and convalescent COVID-19 samples. T cells, B-cell-depleted T cells, or PBMCs supplied cDNA or gDNA.

This receptor was taken from a human donor in a cohort sampled during active COVID-19. The sample consisted of peripheral blood. This chain uses TRBV6-5 with TRBJ2-7; possible D gene TRBD1, 5 bases. The CDR3 bases are TGTGCCAGCAGTACTCGACAGCCCCCCTACGAGCAGTACTTC. It yields the protein CASSTRQPPYEQYF.